This T cell receptor (beta chain) was sequenced for a study of patients and donors after allogeneic stem cell transplantation. TCRdb itself ran the RT-PCR reads through MiXCR, one entry per CDR3 protein. The data show 95,000 to 120,000 distinct CDR3 sequences, with about a third seen just once and approximately 30% held by the top ten. CDR3 length equals 15 residues. Germline V gene data show CDR1 as SGHRS and CDR2 as YFSETQ. V lost 1 base and J lost 2, with 13 bases in between. The chain has TRBV5-1 and TRBJ2-7; weak D call: TRBD2 (5 bases). The clonotype originates from a human donor who was either an allogeneic HSCT recipient or a stem cell or donor lymphocyte infusion donor (not recorded which). It is not recorded whose cells these are; they may come from a transplant donor. Sequenced: blood, either unsorted or a sorted T cell fraction (not recorded which). Here the CDR3 DNA reads TGCGCCAGCAGCTTGAGAGGGAATGTCCCCTACGAGCAGTACTTC. It yields the protein CASSLRGNVPYEQYF.